This T cell receptor (beta chain) was recorded in a study of T-cell memory formation after mild COVID-19. In the study overall: TCR clustering was largely donor specific.

The CDR3 has 15 residues. Losses at the gene ends were 8 bases for V and 0 bases for J; bases not matched to a gene: 6. 5'RACE primed at constant segments yielded TCR alpha and TCR beta cDNA libraries bearing sample barcodes and UMIs. MiXCR, run by TCRdb on the 5' RACE reads, gives a single entry per CDR3 protein. In the table there are 150,000 to 200,000 distinct CDR3 sequences, about 14% of which are singletons. This clonotype occurred many times. Its matching antigen is unknown. General study points: That cross-reactive memory joined was suggested by some responding clones appearing in pre-infection memory. Day 15 to 85 contractors were CD4/CD8 balanced; later expanders leaned CD4+.

The rearrangement links TRBV12-3 or TRBV12-4 to TRBJ2-7; 11 bases match TRBD2. The source material was PBMCs or a T cell subset sorted from them (not recorded which). This sequence was found in an adult woman who had mild COVID-19 (a few samples of this study predate the infection). Cell type and time point are not known. CDR3: CASGLAGGLSYEQYF. The CDR3 nucleotides are TGTGCCAGCGGGCTAGCGGGGGGTCTCTCCTACGAGCAGTACTTC.